The sample holds many counts of the clone carrying this T cell receptor beta chain. This entry is derived from a study of T cell repertoires in cytomegalovirus infection. Study overall: Public TCR beta signatures marked donors with CMV infection and the matching HLA.

TCRdb reprocessed the reads via MiXCR and lists one record per CDR3 protein. Of about 490,000 distinct CDR3 sequences in the sample, around 11% were seen once. The TCR originated in a human donor in good health (CMV status not recorded). Some clones in this sample may be carry-over from other donors' samples. What was sequenced was PBMCs.

The CDR3, as DNA: TGTGCCAGCAGCTTAGTCGGATTCCTATCCTATGGCTACACCTTC. Translated, it gives CASSLVGFLSYGYTF. The chain carries TRBV7-2 and TRBJ1-2; D uncertain. Germline-derived CDR1 and CDR2 are SGHTA and FQGNSA. CDR3 length: 15 amino acids. With 1 base removed from V and 4 bases from J, the gap between germline ends came to 13 bases.